The rows below give T cell receptor beta chains drawn from one sample of a study of blood T cell repertoires in COVID-19. The protocol was immunoSEQ multiplex PCR, while the TCRdb copy is restricted to in-frame clones and leaves out a portion. The sample comprises roughly 200,000 clones, roughly 89% of which are singletons, and about 3.3% rests with the top ten. Sequenced: PBMCs or T cells enriched from blood (not recorded which). Receptor source: a woman aged 25 to 39 who had been exposed to COVID-19. Both conserved end residues are part of each CDR3. D genes are given only for firm matches. Clone size is given for some rows only: seen once, a few or many times, or a class if the clone is expanded.

d_gene	abundance	v_gene	j_gene	CDR3nt	CDR3aa
-	-	TRBV7-2	TRBJ1-1	TGTGCCAGCATCTTAGTCCGGGGGGCTGAAGCTTTCTTT	CASILVRGAEAFF
-	-	TRBV7-9	TRBJ1-5	TGTGCCAGCTGTCGGGGGGCGAATCAGCCCCAGCATTTT	CASCRGANQPQHF
TRBD2	-	TRBV7-2	TRBJ2-7	TGTGCCAGCAGCTTACCGTGGGAGGGTGAAATAACCTACGAGCAGTACTTC	CASSLPWEGEITYEQYF
-	-	TRBV7-3	TRBJ2-3	TGTGCCAGCAGCTCGCCGGGACACCTACAACCAGATACGCAGTATTTT	CASSSPGHLQPDTQYF
-	-	TRBV12-5	TRBJ2-3	TGTGCTAGTGCCATCGCGGGTGCAGATACGCAGTATTTT	CASAIAGADTQYF
TRBD2	-	TRBV29-1	TRBJ2-4	TGCAGCTCCCTTAGCGGGGGGGCCAAAAACATTCAGTACTTC	CSSLSGGAKNIQYF
-	-	TRBV4-1	TRBJ1-5	TGCGCCAGCAGCCAATGGTGGAGGTACCAGCCCCAGCATTTT	CASSQWWRYQPQHF
-	-	TRBV11-3	TRBJ2-3	TGTGCCAGCAGCCAAATATTCACTGATACGCAGTATTTT	CASSQIFTDTQYF
-	-	TRBV30	TRBJ2-6	TGTGCCTGGACTAAAGACAGTTTCGGGGCCAACGTCCTGACTTTC	CAWTKDSFGANVLTF
TRBD1	-	TRBV10-3	TRBJ2-7	TGTGCCACCCGGGACAGGGTGTTTTACGAGCAGTACTTC	CATRDRVFYEQYF
-	-	TRBV3-1/TRBV3-2	TRBJ1-6	TGTGCCAGCAGCCAATTCCCCGGGGGGGATGGTTCACCCCTCCACTTT	CASSQFPGGDGSPLHF
-	once	TRBV10-2	TRBJ2-7	TGCGCCAGCAGTTGGGCGACAGCCTCCTACGAGCAGTACTTC	CASSWATASYEQYF
TRBD2	-	TRBV10-1	TRBJ2-1	TGCGCCAGCCCTGACCCCGTGGCGGGGGGGCGACGCTCCTACAATGAGCAGTTCTTC	CASPDPVAGGRRSYNEQFF
-	once	TRBV3-1/TRBV3-2	TRBJ1-1	TGTGCCAGCAGCCAAGGTGAGGGCTGGGGGAACACTGAAGCTTTCTTT	CASSQGEGWGNTEAFF